The subject of this entry is one T cell receptor beta chain. Trimming left V 1 base short and J 4 bases short, with 13 bases between. From germline, CDR1 is SEHNR and CDR2 FQNEAQ (reference sequence). The CDR3 covers 16 residues. This record belongs to a study of CD8 T cells in Susac syndrome. With random hexamers, reverse transcription was performed on about 0.5 to 1 ug of RNA. TCRdb called the immunoSEQ multiplex PCR reads again in MiXCR, with one record for every CDR3 protein. Of 85,000 to 130,000 distinct CDR3 sequences in the sample, 94% were seen once. This clonotype was obtained from a human donor with Susac syndrome. The genes are TRBV7-9 and TRBJ2-2; D perhaps matches TRBD2 (5 bases). The material sequenced was CD8+ T cells from PBMCs. The CDR3 loop reads CASSLDYGMATGELFF. In DNA form, the CDR3 reads TGTGCCAGCAGCTTAGATTACGGGATGGCCACCGGGGAGCTGTTTTTT.